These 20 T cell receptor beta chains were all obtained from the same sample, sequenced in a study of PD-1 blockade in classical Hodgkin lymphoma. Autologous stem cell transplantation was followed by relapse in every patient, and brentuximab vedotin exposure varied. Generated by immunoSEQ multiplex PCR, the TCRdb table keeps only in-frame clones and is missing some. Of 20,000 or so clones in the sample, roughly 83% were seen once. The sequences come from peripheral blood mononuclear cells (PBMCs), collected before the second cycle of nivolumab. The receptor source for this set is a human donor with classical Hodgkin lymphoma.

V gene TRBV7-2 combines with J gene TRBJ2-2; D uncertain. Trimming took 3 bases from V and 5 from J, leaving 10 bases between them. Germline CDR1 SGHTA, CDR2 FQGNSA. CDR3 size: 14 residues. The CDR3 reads CASSFGRATGELFF. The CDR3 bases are TGTGCCAGCAGCTTCGGCCGCGCTACCGGGGAGCTGTTTTTT.

The CDR3 nucleotides read TGTGCCAGCAGACTAAGGGGGCGAACTGAAGCTTTCTTT. Its protein is CASRLRGRTEAFF. The rearrangement uses TRBV14 and TRBJ1-1, with 7 nucleotides matching TRBD1. Trimming at V came to 6 bases and at J to 5 bases, leaving 6 bases not matched to a gene. The CDR3 contains 13 residues. CDR1 is SGHDN and CDR2 is FVKESK in the germline V gene.

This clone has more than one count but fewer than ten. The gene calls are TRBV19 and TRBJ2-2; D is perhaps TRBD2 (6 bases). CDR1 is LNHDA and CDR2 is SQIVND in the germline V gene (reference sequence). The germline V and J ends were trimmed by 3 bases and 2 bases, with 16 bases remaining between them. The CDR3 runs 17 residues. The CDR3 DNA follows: TGTGCCAGTAGTATCCCCGTAGCGGCGGATAACACCGGGGAGCTGTTTTTT. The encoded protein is CASSIPVAADNTGELFF.

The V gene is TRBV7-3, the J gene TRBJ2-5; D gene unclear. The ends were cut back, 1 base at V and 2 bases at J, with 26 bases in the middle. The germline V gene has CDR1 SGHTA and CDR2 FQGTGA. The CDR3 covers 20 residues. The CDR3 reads CASSLNPGEVWAAKQETQYF. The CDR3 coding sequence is TGTGCCAGCAGCTTAAATCCCGGAGAAGTCTGGGCAGCCAAACAAGAGACCCAGTACTTC.

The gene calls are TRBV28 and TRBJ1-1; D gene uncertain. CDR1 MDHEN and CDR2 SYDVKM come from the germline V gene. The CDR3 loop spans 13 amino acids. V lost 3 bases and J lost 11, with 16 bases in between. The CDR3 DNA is TGTGCCAGCAGTTTGGGCGGAAATCGTGGTGCTTTCTTT. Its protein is CASSLGGNRGAFF.

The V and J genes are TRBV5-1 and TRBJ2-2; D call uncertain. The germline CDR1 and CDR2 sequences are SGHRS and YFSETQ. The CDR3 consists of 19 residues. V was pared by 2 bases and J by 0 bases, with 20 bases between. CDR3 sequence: CASSLSTPGQAPNTGELFF. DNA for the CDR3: TGCGCCAGCAGCTTAAGCACCCCCGGCCAAGCTCCGAACACCGGGGAGCTGTTTTTT.

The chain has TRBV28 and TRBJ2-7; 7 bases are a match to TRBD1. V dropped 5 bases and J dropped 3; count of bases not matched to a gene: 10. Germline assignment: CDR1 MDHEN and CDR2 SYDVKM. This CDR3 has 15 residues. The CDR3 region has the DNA TGTGCCAGCAGTGCGGCGACAGGGTCGATCTACGAGCAGTACTTC. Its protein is CASSAATGSIYEQYF.

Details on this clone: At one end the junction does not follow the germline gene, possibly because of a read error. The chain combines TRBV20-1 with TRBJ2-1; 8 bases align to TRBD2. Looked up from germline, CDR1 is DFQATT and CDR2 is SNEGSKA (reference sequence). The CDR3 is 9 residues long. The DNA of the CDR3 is TGCAGTGCTTTAGCGGGGATCCTCTTC. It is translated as CSALAGILF.

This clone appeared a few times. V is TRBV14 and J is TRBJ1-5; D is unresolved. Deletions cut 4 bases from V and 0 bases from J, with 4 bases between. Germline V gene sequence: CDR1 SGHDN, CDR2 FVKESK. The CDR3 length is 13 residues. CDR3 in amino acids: CASSRDSNQPQHF. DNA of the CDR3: TGTGCCAGCAGCCGGGATAGCAATCAGCCCCAGCATTTT.

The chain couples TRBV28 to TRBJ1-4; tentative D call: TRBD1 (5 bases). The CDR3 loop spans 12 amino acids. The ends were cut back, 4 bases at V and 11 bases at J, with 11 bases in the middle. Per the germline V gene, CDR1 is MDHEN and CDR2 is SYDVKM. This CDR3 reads CASSSSRVKLFF. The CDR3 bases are TGTGCCAGCAGTTCCTCCAGGGTTAAACTGTTTTTT.

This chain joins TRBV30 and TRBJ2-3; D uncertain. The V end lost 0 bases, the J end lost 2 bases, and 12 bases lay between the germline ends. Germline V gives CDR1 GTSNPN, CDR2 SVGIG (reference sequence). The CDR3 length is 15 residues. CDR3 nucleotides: TGTGCCTGGAGTGTACTCAAGGCTCACACAGATACGCAGTATTTT. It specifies CAWSVLKAHTDTQYF.

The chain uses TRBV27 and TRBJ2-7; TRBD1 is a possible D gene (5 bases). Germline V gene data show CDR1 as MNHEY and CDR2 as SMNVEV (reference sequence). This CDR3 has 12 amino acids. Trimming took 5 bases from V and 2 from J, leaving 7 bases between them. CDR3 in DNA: TGTGCCAGCAGTCCAGGGACCTACGAGCAGTACTTC. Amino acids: CASSPGTYEQYF.

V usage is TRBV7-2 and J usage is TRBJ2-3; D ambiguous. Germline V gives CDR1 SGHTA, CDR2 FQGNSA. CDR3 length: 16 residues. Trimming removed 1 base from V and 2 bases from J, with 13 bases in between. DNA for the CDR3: TGTGCCAGCAGCTTAGGGTCCCATGTAACCACAGATACGCAGTATTTT. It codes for CASSLGSHVTTDTQYF. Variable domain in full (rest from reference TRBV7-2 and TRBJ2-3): GAGVSQSPSNKVTEKGKDVELRCDPISGHTALYWYRQSLGQGLEFLIYFQGNSAPDKSGLPSDRFSAERTGGSVSTLTIQRTQQEDSAVYLCASSLGSHVTTDTQYFGPGTRLTVL.

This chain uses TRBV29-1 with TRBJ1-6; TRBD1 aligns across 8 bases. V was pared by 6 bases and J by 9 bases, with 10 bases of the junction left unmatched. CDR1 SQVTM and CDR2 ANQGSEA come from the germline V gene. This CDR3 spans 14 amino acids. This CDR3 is CSVAGTGESSPLHF. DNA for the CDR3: TGCAGCGTGGCGGGGACAGGTGAATCTTCACCCCTCCACTTT.

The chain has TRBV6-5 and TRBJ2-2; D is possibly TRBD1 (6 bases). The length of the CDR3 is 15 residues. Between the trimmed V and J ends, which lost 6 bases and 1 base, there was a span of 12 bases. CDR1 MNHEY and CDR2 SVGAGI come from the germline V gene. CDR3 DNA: TGTGCCAGCAGGTACAGGGCGGGGAACACCGGGGAGCTGTTTTTT. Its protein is CASRYRAGNTGELFF.

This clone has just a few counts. The CDR3 coding sequence is TGTGCCAGCAGTGGGAACAGGGGGCGAAGCTCCTACAATGAGCAGTTCTTC. Residues: CASSGNRGRSSYNEQFF. J is TRBJ2-1 and V is TRBV6-1, with 9 bases fitting TRBD1. This CDR3 spans 17 amino acids. With 4 bases clipped from V and 0 bases from J, the junction kept 7 bases outside the gene matches. Germline V CDR1 and CDR2: MNHNS, SASEGT.

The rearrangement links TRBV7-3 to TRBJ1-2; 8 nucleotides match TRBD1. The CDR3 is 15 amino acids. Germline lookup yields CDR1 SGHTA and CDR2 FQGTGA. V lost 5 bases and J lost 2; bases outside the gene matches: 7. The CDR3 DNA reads TGTGCCAGCAGCCCGCGGACAGGGACGAACTATGGCTACACCTTC. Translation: CASSPRTGTNYGYTF.

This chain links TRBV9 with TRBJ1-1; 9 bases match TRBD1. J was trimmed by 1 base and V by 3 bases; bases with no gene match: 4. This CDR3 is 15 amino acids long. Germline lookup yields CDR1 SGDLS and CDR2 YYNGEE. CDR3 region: CASSGLTGGNTEAFF. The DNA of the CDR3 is TGTGCCAGCAGCGGCCTGACAGGGGGGAACACTGAAGCTTTCTTT.

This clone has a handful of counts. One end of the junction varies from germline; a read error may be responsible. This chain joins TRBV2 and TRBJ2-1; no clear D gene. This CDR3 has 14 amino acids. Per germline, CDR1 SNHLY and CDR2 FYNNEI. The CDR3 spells CASREAGRYNEQFF. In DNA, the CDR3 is TGTGCCAGCAGGGAAGCCGGGCGTTACAATGAGCAGTTCTTC.

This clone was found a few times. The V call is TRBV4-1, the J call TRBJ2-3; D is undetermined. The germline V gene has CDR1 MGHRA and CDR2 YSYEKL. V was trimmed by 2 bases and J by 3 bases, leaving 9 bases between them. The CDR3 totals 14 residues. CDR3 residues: CASSQLHRTDTQYF. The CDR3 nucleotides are TGCGCCAGCAGCCAATTACATCGAACAGATACGCAGTATTTT.